This T cell receptor beta chain was captured in a study of CD8 T cells in Susac syndrome (dated by TCRdb to between 2017 and 2020). With regard to the full study: Of the Susac syndrome patients who were sequenced, about 6 had clinically active disease and roughly eight were in clinical remission. At the time of blood withdrawal, Susac syndrome patients were either therapy-naive, taking corticosteroids (with some also receiving IVIg), or on IVIg alone. Repertoire sequencing was used to test whether CD8+ T cell activation and differentiation in Susac syndrome was antigen driven. The study compared CD8+ T cell repertoire clonality among 11 to 12 healthy donors, roughly 14 Susac syndrome patients and roughly 16 multiple sclerosis patients. What the authors observed across the whole study: Some 15 Susac-specific public clones were identified in the total CD8+ repertoire, and about 5 Susac-specific public clones were identified in the CD8+ TEMRA repertoire. The TCR sequencing and HLA analysis was acknowledged to have included a relatively small number of individuals. Clonal expansion was observed in Susac syndrome CD8+ repertoires, with the highest expansion in CD8+ TEMRA cells and greater expansion in clinically active than in remitting patients.

Trimmed from V: 6 bases; trimmed from J: 3 bases; junction bases lacking a gene match: 4. The CDR3 runs 12 residues from the cysteine to the phenylalanine. Just CDR3 DNA is preserved here, 36 bases in frame from base 1. The CDR1 and CDR2 encoded by the germline V gene are SQVTM and ANQGSEA. RNA was extracted with the RNeasy kit and roughly 0.5 to 1 ug was reverse transcribed using random hexamers. TCR beta CDR3 regions were amplified with the immunoSEQ multiplex PCR assay covering 54 Vbeta and 13 Jbeta segments. PCR amplification bias was corrected using a synthetic template baseline for primer optimization and computational correction. The source study handled its data this way. Reads were annotated to V, D and J genes per IMGT and analyzed with immunoSEQ Analyzer, keeping only productive sequences. Clonality was calculated as one minus the Shannon entropy normalized by log2 of the number of productive unique sequences. Public and private clones were assessed among the 100 most prevalent clones of each patient and control. A clone was defined as Susac-specific if it was absent from the healthy and MS cohorts, from about a thousand published viral clones and from other ImmuneACCESS disease sequences. The raw public data were reprocessed by TCRdb itself: fastp quality trimming at Q25, MiXCR clonotype calling, in-frame beta chains only. Each CDR3 protein appears once, grouped with its most common genes and DNA. V and J calls and clone size were set by TCRdb, not the authors. The sample has 120,000 or so distinct CDR3 sequences on record, roughly 94% of them singletons. The top ten clonotypes cover about 0.27% of the sample.

This clonotype is a singleton in its sample. Its cognate antigen has yet to be identified. Base qualities are not recorded, but no much larger clone differs from it by a single base. Single-read evidence is weak. High-throughput TCR beta sequencing profiled peripheral blood CD8+ and CD4+ T cells from healthy donors, Susac syndrome patients and multiple sclerosis patients. The Susac syndrome patients fulfilled recently defined diagnostic criteria for either definite or probable disease. Bulk CD8+ and CD4+ T cells were purified magnetically by negative isolation, whereas CD8+ TEMRA cells were enriched by FACS. Blood was drawn into EDTA tubes, processed within 24 hours, and PBMCs were isolated by density gradient centrifugation. PBMCs intended for TCR sequencing were cryopreserved in liquid nitrogen and were subsequently thawed in a 37 degrees C water bath. Purity of sorted or isolated CD4+, CD8+ and CD8+ TEMRA cells was at least 90%.

Recombination linked TRBV29-1 to TRBJ2-7; 8 central nucleotides agree with TRBD1. This receptor was taken from a human donor with Susac syndrome. Sequencing was performed on CD8+ T cells from PBMCs. The CDR3 amino acid sequence is: CSVWTGIYEQYF. The sequenced DNA: TGCAGCGTCTGGACAGGGATCTACGAGCAGTACTTC.